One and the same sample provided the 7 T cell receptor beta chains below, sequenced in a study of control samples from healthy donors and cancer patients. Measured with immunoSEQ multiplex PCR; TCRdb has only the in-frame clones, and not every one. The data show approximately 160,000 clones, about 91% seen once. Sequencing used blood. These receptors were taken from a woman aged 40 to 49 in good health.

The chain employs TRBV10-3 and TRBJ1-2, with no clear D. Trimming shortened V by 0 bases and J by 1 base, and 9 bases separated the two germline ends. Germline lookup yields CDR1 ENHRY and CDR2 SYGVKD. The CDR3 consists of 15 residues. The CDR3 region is CAISESRAVNYGYTF. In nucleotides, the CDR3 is TGTGCCATCAGTGAGTCGAGGGCGGTTAACTATGGCTACACCTTC.

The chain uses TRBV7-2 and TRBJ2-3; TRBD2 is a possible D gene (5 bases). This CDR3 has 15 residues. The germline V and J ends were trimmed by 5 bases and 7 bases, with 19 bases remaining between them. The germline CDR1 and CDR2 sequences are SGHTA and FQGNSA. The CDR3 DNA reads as TGTGCCAGCAGCAGGGAGCTCCTCCTTCTACATACGCAGTATTTT. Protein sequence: CASSRELLLLHTQYF.

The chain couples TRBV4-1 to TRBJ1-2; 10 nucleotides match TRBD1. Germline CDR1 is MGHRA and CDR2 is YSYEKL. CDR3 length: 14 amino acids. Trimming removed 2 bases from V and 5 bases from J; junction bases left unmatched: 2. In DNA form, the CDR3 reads TGCGCCAGCAGCCAACCGGGACAGGGGTATGGCTACACCTTC. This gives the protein CASSQPGQGYGYTF.

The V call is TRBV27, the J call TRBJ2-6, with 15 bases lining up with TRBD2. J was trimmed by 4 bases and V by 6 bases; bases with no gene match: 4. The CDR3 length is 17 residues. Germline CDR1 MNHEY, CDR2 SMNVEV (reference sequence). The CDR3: CASRGTSGGQGANVLTF. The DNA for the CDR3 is TGTGCCAGCAGAGGGACTAGCGGGGGGCAGGGGGCCAACGTCCTGACTTTC.

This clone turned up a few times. CDR3 loop: CASSQSGAYEQYF. CDR3 bases: TGCGCCAGCAGCCAGAGTGGTGCCTACGAGCAGTACTTC. The chain joins TRBV4-1 to TRBJ2-7, with no clear D. This CDR3 contains 13 residues. V was cut by 3 bases and J by 2 bases, with 8 bases left in between. Germline CDR1 is MGHRA and CDR2 is YSYEKL.

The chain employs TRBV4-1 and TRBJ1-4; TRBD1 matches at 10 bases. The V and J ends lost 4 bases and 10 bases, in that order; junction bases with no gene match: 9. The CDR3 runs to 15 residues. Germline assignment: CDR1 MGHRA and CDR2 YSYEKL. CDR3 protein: CASSPTGGPGRKLFF. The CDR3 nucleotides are TGCGCCAGCAGCCCGACAGGGGGCCCGGGGCGAAAACTGTTTTTT.

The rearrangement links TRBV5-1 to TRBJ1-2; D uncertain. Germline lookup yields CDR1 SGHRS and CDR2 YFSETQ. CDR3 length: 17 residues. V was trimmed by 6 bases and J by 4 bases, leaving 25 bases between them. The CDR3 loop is CASKSVWADNLGYGYTF. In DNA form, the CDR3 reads TGCGCCAGCAAGAGTGTTTGGGCAGATAATCTCGGCTATGGCTACACCTTC.